One TCR beta chain is described in this entry. In this sample, this clonotype turned up many times. What this receptor recognizes is not known. No much larger clone is present one base from it, and per-base qualities are unavailable. cDNA was synthesized by template-switch 5'RACE using a primer with a 10-nucleotide random unique molecular identifier that tagged each TCR transcript. Every sequencing run yielded over 200 million TCR-beta sequences covering 15-18 subjects. The RNeasy kit was used for extraction of total RNA. The KAPA Real-time Library Amplification kit was used to amplify TCR-beta VDJ regions with primers targeting the TCR constant region and the 5'RACE anchor. A first PCR added sample indexes and Illumina adaptors, and a second PCR then raised library yield. After Ampure bead purification, the TCR product of roughly 650 bp was size-selected on a 2% E-gel SizeSelection system. Before pooling, library quality was assessed on a Bioanalyzer, concentration was determined with Qubit, and library quantification was performed with the Kapa Library Quantification kit. An Illumina HiSeq 2500 sequenced the libraries paired-end 2 x 150 bp. To increase sequence diversity, about 23-32% phiX was spiked into each library pool. Per the source publication's procedure: Quality-filtered reads were processed with the UMI-based MiGEC pipeline, and over 75% of raw TCR sequences were removed by the MiGEC pipeline during error correction. IMGT germline references were used for aligning VDJ genes, and each clonotype was defined as a unique CDR3 amino acid sequence together with its V-J genes. VDJtools evaluated clonal expansion, Shannon diversity and CDR3 relatedness (CalcPairwiseDistances, ClusterSamples); CLCbio workbench built phylogenetic trees. Expanded clones were defined as having at least 8 unique UMIs, based on coefficient-of-variation modelling across technical triplicates. TCRdb cleaned the public reads at Q25 with fastp, built clones with MiXCR and kept in-frame beta chains. Each entry merges the rows of one CDR3 protein and shows their most common DNA and genes. For this entry, the V and J calls and clone size follow TCRdb and not the study's own pipeline. The sample table contains tens of thousands of distinct CDR3 sequences; only one count was recorded for over 9.5% of them. Roughly 1.3% of the sample goes to the ten largest clones.

Healthy controls were blood bank volunteers in Maryland, USA. Unsorted PBMC libraries were generated from 2 million PBMCs stored in RNAlater at -80 °C until RNA extraction. Peripheral blood underwent Ficoll-Hypaque density gradient centrifugation to isolate PBMCs, which were then cryopreserved in liquid nitrogen. The record originates from a study of neurological immune-mediated disorders (dated by TCRdb to between 2018 and 2021). Turning to the overall study: Peripheral blood TCR-beta repertoires from HTLV-I-associated myelopathy (HAM/TSP) patients, multiple sclerosis patients and healthy controls were compared by UMI-based sequencing. Alongside PBMC samples, the set of some 97 TCR-beta libraries contained longitudinal samples, technical triplicates, and paired CD4+ and CD8+ T-cell subsets that had been sorted. The cohort was made up of 65 to 75 subjects, consisting of 15 or so HAM/TSP patients, 35 or so multiple sclerosis patients and 20 healthy controls. Points the paper makes about the study in general: The highest TCR clonal expansion was observed in HAM/TSP patients, whereas the lowest was observed in MS patients, even when compared with healthy controls. Across subjects, expanded clones never shared an identical CDR3 amino acid sequence, which suggests that the TCR-beta repertoires in every group were private.

Reading the germline V gene gives CDR1 SGHRS and CDR2 YFSETQ. A distance of 15 bases separates the germline ends of V and J, which lose 2 bases and 10 bases respectively. Measured from the cysteine to the phenylalanine, the CDR3 is 13 residues long. The CDR3 DNA has 39 bases and is translated from base 1. This sequence uses TRBV5-1 and TRBJ1-1, with the D gene not clear enough to name. This TCR was sampled from a female donor in good health. The material sequenced was PBMCs. The DNA reads as follows: TGCGCCAGCAGCTTAATAGTAGGATCTGGAGCTTTCTTT. This translates into CASSLIVGSGAFF.